Shown below are 12 T cell receptor beta chains from a single sample sequenced in a study of blood T cell repertoires in COVID-19. Repertoires were generated with immunoSEQ multiplex PCR, while TCRdb's copy carries only in-frame clones and drops some. The profile shows 250,000 to 350,000 clones, around 83% of them singletons. Sequenced input: peripheral blood. Source of these receptors: a woman aged 45-59 years with acute or convalescent COVID-19.

V is TRBV2 and J is TRBJ1-1; 7 nucleotides match TRBD1. Trimming took 7 bases from V and 4 from J; bases not matched to a gene: 6. This CDR3 has 13 residues. The germline gives CDR1 SNHLY, CDR2 FYNNEI. CDR3 sequence (DNA): TGTGCCAGCAAACTGAGGGGGCCCACTGAAGCTTTCTTT. As protein: CASKLRGPTEAFF.

This clone was picked up one time. The V call is TRBV3-1 (or the pseudogene TRBV3-2), the J call TRBJ1-4; 9 positions agree with TRBD1. V dropped 4 bases and J dropped 7; count of bases not matched to a gene: 4. The CDR3 sequence is 14 residues long. Germline V gives CDR1 LGHDT, CDR2 YNNKEL (reference sequence). CDR3 nucleotide sequence: TGTGCCAGCAGCCCACAGGGGGCGGGTGAAAAACTGTTTTTT. Translation: CASSPQGAGEKLFF.

DNA of the CDR3: TGTGCCAGCTCACCACCGGAGGGGGGGAGTCATGGCTACACCTTC. Encoded protein: CASSPPEGGSHGYTF. The V gene is TRBV18, the J gene TRBJ1-2, with D maybe TRBD1 (6 bases). This CDR3 contains 15 residues. CDR1 KGHSH and CDR2 LQKENI come from the germline V gene. Trimming left V 0 bases short and J 6 bases short, with 14 bases between.

The chain is built from TRBV4-2 and TRBJ2-3, with 7 bases identical to TRBD1. CDR1 is LGHNA and CDR2 is YNFKEQ in the germline V gene. Trimming cost V 0 bases and J 5 bases; bases outside gene matches: 5. The CDR3 covers 15 residues. The CDR3 sequence: CASSQEMQGVDTQYF. In nucleotides, the CDR3 is TGTGCCAGCAGCCAAGAAATGCAGGGGGTAGATACGCAGTATTTT.

This chain joins TRBV7-9 and TRBJ1-2; the D is unclear. The germline V and J ends were trimmed by 1 base and 8 bases, with 11 bases remaining between them. Germline V gene sequence: CDR1 SEHNR, CDR2 FQNEAQ (reference sequence). This CDR3 is built from 13 residues. The CDR3 DNA sequence: TGTGCCAGCAGCTTAGGGGGAGGGAGCGGCTACACCTTC. Amino acids: CASSLGGGSGYTF.

The chain employs TRBV11-2 and TRBJ1-1; 10 nucleotides agree with TRBD1. The CDR3 loop spans 15 amino acids. Germline CDR1 reads SGHAT; CDR2 reads FQNNGV. Trimming at V came to 5 bases and at J to 6 bases, leaving 9 bases not matched to a gene. CDR3 protein: CASSAPDRGHPEAFF. The CDR3 DNA is TGTGCCAGCAGCGCGCCAGACAGGGGGCACCCTGAAGCTTTCTTT. Drawing the rest from reference TRBV11-2 and TRBJ1-1, the complete variable domain is EAGVAQSPRYKIIEKRQSVAFWCNPISGHATLYWYQQILGQGPKLLIQFQNNGVVDDSQLPKDRFSAERLKGVDSTLKIQPAKLEDSAVYLCASSAPDRGHPEAFFGQGTRLTVV.

The chain couples TRBV27 to TRBJ2-1, with TRBD2 as a possible D gene (6 bases). Trimming removed 3 bases at V and 8 bases at J, with 14 bases between. The germline V gene has CDR1 MNHEY and CDR2 SMNVEV (reference sequence). The CDR3 length is 14 residues. CDR3 in amino acids: CASSLLGLRDEQFF. The CDR3 DNA reads as TGTGCCAGCAGTTTGCTGGGACTTCGAGATGAGCAGTTCTTC.

The chain combines TRBV14 with TRBJ2-7, with 9 bases identical to TRBD1. Germline CDR1 SGHDN, CDR2 FVKESK. The CDR3 extends over 17 amino acids. Written as DNA, the CDR3 is TGTGCCAGCAGCGAAGAGGTAAAGAGACAGGGGGTGTACGAGCAGTACGTC. Residues: CASSEEVKRQGVYEQYV.

The V gene is TRBV15, the J gene TRBJ2-7; a possible D gene is TRBD1 (7 bases). This CDR3 contains 18 residues. The V gene's germline CDR1 is LNHNV and CDR2 YYDKDF (reference sequence). The V end lost 3 bases, the J end lost 2 bases, and 23 bases lay between the germline ends. CDR3 region: CATSRDSGNPGGTYEQYF. DNA for the CDR3: TGTGCCACCAGCAGGGACAGCGGTAACCCAGGGGGGACCTACGAGCAGTACTTC.

This chain links TRBV5-1 with TRBJ2-1; TRBD2 might be the D (6 bases). V shed 2 bases and J shed 7 bases, with 13 bases lying between them. Germline loops: CDR1 SGHRS, CDR2 YFSETQ. The CDR3 runs to 14 residues. CDR3 DNA sequence: TGCGCCAGCAGCTTCGGCGGGGACCTTAATGAGCAGTTCTTC. This sequence encodes CASSFGGDLNEQFF.

This clone has just a few counts. The chain recombines TRBV9 with TRBJ2-2; no reliable D call. V was clipped by 4 bases and J by 0 bases, with 7 bases between them. The CDR3 spans 14 residues. Germline V gene lookup returns CDR1 SGDLS and CDR2 YYNGEE. CDR3 sequence: CASSRATNTGELFF. For the CDR3, the DNA is TGTGCCAGCAGCCGCGCTACGAACACCGGGGAGCTGTTTTTT.

V gene TRBV30 combines with J gene TRBJ1-1, with a possible D match to TRBD1 (5 bases). The CDR3 has 14 residues. CDR1 is GTSNPN and CDR2 is SVGIG in the germline V gene (reference sequence). Trimming shortened V by 3 bases and J by 1 base, and 12 bases separated the two germline ends. The CDR3 loop reads CAWSQGLKNTEAFF. DNA for the CDR3: TGTGCCTGGAGCCAGGGACTTAAGAACACTGAAGCTTTCTTT.